This TCR beta chain was identified during a study of cytomegalovirus exposure and HLA in healthy donors. Study-level findings and limits: Accurate predictions that matched the HLA-A and HLA-B alleles of most subjects were reportedly made from TCR beta sequences.

Remarks on this clone: As yet, its antigen is unknown.

Unmatched junction bases numbered 3, after V lost 4 bases and J lost 0 bases. This CDR3 has 17 amino acids. Germline CDR1 reads SGHNT; CDR2 reads YYREEE (reference sequence). It was with 60 Vbeta and 13 Jbeta primers that the PCR ran. Only in-frame clones appear in the TCRdb table, and some are missing; sequencing was by immunoSEQ multiplex PCR. The table includes fewer than 250,000 clones, around four fifths detected once. This rearrangement joins TRBV5-4 to TRBJ2-5; 16 bases map to TRBD2. The TCR originated in a man in his forties or fifties in good health and CMV-seropositive. Sequences were obtained from PBMCs. The CDR3 spells CASSRGLAGGDQETQYF. CDR3 sequence (DNA): TGTGCCAGCAGCCGGGGACTAGCGGGAGGGGACCAAGAGACCCAGTACTTC.